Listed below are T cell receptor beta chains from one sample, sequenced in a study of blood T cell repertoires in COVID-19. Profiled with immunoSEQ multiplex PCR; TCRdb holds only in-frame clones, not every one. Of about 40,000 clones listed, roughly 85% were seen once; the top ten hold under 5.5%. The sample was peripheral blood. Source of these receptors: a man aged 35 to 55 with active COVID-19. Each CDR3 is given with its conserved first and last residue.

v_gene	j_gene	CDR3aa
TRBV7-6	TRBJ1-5	CASSLRWGLGQPQHF
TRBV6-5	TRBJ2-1	CASPGGSLSYNEQFF
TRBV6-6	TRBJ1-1	CASSYTDRDTEAFF
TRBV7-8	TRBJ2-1	CASSLQAGGYNEQFF
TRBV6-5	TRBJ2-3	CASRDGRPADTQYF
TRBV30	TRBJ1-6	CAWRGTGVKSLHF
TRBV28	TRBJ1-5	CASSTSRDANQPQHF
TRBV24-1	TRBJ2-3	CATSDRAGGTDTQYF
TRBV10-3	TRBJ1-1	CAISDPGQGNTEAFF
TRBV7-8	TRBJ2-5	CASSPGTSGGETQYF
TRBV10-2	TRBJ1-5	CASRGDRGGNQPQHF
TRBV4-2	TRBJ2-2	CASSFNTGTNTGELFF
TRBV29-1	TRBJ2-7	CSVGEVRLEQYF
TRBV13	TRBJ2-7	CASSYSMNYEQYF
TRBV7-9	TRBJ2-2	CASSARGAGTGELFF
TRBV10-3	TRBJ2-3	CAISGGTSTDTQYF
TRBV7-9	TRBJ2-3	CASSPEASTDTQYF
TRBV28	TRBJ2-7	CASSTRSGSGFDEQYF
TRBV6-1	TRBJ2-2	CASSDTGLAGVGTGELFF
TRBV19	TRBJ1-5	CASSLLETGGKQPQHF
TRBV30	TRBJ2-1	CAWMGGTYNEQFF
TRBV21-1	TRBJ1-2	CASSNLGTGDYGYTF
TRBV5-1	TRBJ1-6	CASSWAGRDSPLHF
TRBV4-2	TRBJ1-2	CASSQGRGVNYGYTF
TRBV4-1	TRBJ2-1	CASSPGLAGGTEQFF
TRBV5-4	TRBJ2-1	CASSAGQGRNEQFF
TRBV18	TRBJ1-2	CASSPDRAYEGYTF
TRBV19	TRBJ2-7	CASSSRLAGRYEQYF
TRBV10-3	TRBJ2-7	CAISAWRGGTGDEQYF
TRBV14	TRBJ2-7	CASSQEPRVGGGDEQYF
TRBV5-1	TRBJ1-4	CASREGQGDEKLFF
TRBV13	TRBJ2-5	CASSSPFDSTEETQYF
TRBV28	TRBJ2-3	CASTPTGGTDTQYF
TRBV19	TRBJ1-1	CASTPRRQAANTEAFF
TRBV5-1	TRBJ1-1	CASSFGLLNTEAFF
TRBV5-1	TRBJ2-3	CASNRELADTQYF
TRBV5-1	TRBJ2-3	CASSPRGGLASRTDTQYF
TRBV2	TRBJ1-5	CASRTHRTDNQPQHF
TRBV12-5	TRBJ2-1	CASGDFYNEQFF
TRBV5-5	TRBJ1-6	CASTQTGGVSSPLHF
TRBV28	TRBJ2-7	CASSNGQDNYEQYF
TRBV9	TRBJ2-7	CASSVLAGPYEQYF
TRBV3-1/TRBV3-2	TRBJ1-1	CASSQGAQGFTEAFF
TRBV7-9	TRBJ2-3	CASSLEGSTDTQYF
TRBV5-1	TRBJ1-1	CASSLEAGGHTEAFF
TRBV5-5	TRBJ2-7	CASSFVQGADVYEQYF
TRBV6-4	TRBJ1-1	CASSQQPGGNTEAFF
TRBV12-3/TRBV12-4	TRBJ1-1	CASSSGNTEAFF
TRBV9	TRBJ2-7	CASSVGTSGSYEQYF
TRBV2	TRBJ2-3	CASSEKWASGPGLDTQYF
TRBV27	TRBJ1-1	CASSLAGNTEAFF
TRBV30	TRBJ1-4	CAWNPGQFNEKLFF
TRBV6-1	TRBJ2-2	CASSEGQGWTGELFF
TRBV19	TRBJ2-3	CASSIQEETQYF
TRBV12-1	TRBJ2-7	CASKFGRGHEQYF
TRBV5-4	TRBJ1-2	CASSFLGTGFPYGYTF
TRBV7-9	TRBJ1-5	CASSPSTGNQPQHF
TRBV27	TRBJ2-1	CASSLSRTGASGEQFF
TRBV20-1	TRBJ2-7	CSARVGAEQYF